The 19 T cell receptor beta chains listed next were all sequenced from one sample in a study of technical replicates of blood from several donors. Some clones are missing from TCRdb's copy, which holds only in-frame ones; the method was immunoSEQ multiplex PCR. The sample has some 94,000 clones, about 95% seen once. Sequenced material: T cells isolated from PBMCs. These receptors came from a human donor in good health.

As DNA, the CDR3 is TGTGCCAGCAGCCTAAGAAGTACCGGGGAGCTGTTTTTT. Encoded protein: CASSLRSTGELFF. This chain joins TRBV6-5 and TRBJ2-2; D remains ambiguous. The CDR3 has 13 amino acids. Trimming removed 6 bases at V and 5 bases at J, with 10 bases between. Germline V gives CDR1 MNHEY, CDR2 SVGAGI.

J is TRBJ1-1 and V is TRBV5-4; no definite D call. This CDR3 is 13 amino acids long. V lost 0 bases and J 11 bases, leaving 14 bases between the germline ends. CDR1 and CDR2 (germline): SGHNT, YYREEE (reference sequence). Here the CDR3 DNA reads TGTGCCAGCAGCTTGGTTTCTCCCTGCCGGGCTTTCTTT. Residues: CASSLVSPCRAFF. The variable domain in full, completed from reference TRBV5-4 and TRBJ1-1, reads ETGVTQSPTHLIKTRGQQVTLRCSSQSGHNTVSWYQQALGQGPQFIFQYYREEENGRGNFPPRFSGLQFPNYSSELNVNALELDDSALYLCASSLVSPCRAFFGQGTRLTVV.

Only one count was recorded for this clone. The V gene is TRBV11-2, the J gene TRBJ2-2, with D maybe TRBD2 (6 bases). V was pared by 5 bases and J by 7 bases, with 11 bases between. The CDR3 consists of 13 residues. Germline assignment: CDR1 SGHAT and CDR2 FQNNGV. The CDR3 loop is CASSIAVNGELFF. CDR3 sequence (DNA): TGTGCCAGCAGCATAGCGGTGAACGGGGAGCTGTTTTTT.

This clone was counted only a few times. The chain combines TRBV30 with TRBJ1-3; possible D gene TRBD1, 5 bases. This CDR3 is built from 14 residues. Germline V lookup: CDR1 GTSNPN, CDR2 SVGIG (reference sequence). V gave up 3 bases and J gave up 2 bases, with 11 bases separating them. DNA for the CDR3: TGTGCCTGGAGGGGTGGGGGGACTGGAAACACCATATATTTT. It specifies CAWRGGGTGNTIYF.

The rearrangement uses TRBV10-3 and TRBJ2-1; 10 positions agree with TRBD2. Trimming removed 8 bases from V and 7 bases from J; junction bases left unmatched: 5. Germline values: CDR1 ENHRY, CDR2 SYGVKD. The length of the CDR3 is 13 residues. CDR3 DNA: TGTGCCATCTCCCAGCGGGAGGGTAATGAGCAGTTCTTC. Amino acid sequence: CAISQREGNEQFF.

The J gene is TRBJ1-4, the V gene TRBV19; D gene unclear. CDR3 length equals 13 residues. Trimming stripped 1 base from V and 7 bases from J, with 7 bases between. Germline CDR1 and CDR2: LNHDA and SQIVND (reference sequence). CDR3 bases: TGTGCCAGTAGTATAGCGGCAGGTGAAAAACTGTTTTTT. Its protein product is CASSIAAGEKLFF. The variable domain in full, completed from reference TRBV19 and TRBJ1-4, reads DGGITQSPKYLFRKEGQNVTLSCEQNLNHDAMYWYRQDPGQGLRLIYYSQIVNDFQKGDIAEGYSVSREKKESFPLTVTSAQKNPTAFYLCASSIAAGEKLFFGSGTQLSVL.

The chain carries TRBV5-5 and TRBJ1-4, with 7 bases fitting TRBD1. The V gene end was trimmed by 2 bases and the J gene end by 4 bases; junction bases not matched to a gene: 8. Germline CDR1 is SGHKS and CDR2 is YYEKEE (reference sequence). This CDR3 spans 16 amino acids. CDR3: CASSLLMTGFNEKLFF. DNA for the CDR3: TGTGCCAGCAGCTTACTGATGACAGGGTTTAATGAAAAACTGTTTTTT.

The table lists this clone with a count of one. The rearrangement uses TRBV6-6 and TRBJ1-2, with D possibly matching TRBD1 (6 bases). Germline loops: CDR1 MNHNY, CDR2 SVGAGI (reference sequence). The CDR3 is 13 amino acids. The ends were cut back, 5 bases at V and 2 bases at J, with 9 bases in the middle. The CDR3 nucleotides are TGTGCCAGCAGTCCAGACAGGAACTATGGCTACACCTTC. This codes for CASSPDRNYGYTF.

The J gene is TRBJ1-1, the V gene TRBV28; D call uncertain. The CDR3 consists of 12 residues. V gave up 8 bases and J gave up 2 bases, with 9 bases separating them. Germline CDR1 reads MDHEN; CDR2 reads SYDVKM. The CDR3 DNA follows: TGTGCCAGCGAGATCCTAAACACTGAAGCTTTCTTT. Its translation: CASEILNTEAFF.

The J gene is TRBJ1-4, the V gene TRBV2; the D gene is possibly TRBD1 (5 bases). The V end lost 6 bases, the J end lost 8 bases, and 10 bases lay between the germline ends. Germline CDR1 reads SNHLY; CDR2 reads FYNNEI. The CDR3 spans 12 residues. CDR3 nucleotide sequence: TGTGCCAGCAGGACAGACCGGGAAAAACTGTTTTTT. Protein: CASRTDREKLFF.

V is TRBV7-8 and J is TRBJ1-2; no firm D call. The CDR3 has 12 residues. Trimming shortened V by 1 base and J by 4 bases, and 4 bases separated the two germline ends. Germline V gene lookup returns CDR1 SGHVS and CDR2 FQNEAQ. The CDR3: CASSLEPYGYTF. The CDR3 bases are TGTGCCAGCAGCTTAGAGCCCTATGGCTACACCTTC.

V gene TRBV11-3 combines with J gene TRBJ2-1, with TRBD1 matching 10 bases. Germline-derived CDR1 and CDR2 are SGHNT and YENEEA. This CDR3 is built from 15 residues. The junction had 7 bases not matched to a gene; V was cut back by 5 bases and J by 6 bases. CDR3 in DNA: TGTGCCAGCAGCGTCGGGACAGGGGAGGGCAATGAGCAGTTCTTC. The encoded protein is CASSVGTGEGNEQFF. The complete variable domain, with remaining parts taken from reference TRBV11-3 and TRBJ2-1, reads EAGVVQSPRYKIIEKKQPVAFWCNPISGHNTLYWYLQNLGQGPELLIRYENEEAVDDSQLPKDRFSAERLKGVDSTLKIQPAELGDSAVYLCASSVGTGEGNEQFFGPGTRLTVL.

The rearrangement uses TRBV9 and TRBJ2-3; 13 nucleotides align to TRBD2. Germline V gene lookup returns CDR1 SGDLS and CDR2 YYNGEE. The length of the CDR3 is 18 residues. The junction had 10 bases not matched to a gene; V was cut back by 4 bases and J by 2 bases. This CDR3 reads CASSLGGTSGALTDTQYF. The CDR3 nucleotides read TGTGCCAGCAGCCTAGGGGGGACTAGCGGGGCCCTCACAGATACGCAGTATTTT.

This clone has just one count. The CDR3 DNA reads as TGTGCCAGCAGCCCACTCGGGACTACCGTCTACAATGAGCAGTTCTTC. This codes for CASSPLGTTVYNEQFF. The rearrangement links TRBV7-2 to TRBJ2-1; TRBD2 matches 7 bases. Germline-derived CDR1 and CDR2 are SGHTA and FQGNSA. CDR3 length: 16 amino acids. After removal of 5 bases from V and 3 bases from J, the junction contained 10 bases not matched to a gene.

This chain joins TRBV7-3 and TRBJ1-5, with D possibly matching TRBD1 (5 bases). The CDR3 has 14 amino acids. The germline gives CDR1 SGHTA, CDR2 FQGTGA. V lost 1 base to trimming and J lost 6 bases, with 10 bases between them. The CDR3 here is CASSLNGAGQPQHF. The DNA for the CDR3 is TGTGCCAGCAGCTTAAATGGGGCTGGTCAGCCCCAGCATTTT.

The CDR3 DNA reads TGTGCCAGCAGCTTAGCGGGGGGGAACGAGCAGTACTTC. Translation: CASSLAGGNEQYF. The gene calls are TRBV7-7 and TRBJ2-7, with TRBD2 matching over 7 bases. With V trimmed by 0 bases and J by 5 bases, 1 base remained unmatched. This CDR3 region has 13 residues. Germline CDR1 reads SSHAT; CDR2 reads FNYEAQ (reference sequence).

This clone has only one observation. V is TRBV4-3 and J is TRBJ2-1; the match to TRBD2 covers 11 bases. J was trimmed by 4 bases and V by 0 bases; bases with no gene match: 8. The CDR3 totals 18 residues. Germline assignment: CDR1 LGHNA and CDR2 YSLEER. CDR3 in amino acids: CASSQDTQLAGVYNEQFF. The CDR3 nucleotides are TGCGCCAGCAGCCAAGATACCCAACTAGCGGGAGTTTACAATGAGCAGTTCTTC.

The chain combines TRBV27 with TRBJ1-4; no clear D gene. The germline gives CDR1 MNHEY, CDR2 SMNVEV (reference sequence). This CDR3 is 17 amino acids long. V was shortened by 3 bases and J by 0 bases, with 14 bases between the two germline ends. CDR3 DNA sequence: TGTGCCAGCAGTTTGGGCCTCCGGCATGCAACTAATGAAAAACTGTTTTTT. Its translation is CASSLGLRHATNEKLFF.

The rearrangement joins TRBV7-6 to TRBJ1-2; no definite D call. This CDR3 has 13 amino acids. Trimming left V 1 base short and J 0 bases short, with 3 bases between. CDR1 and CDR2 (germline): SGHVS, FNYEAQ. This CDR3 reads CASSLDSNYGYTF. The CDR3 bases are TGTGCCAGCAGCTTAGACTCTAACTATGGCTACACCTTC. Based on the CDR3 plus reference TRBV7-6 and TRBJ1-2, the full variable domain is GAGVSQSPRYKVTKRGQDVALRCDPISGHVSLYWYRQALGQGPEFLTYFNYEAQQDKSGLPNDRFSAERPEGSISTLTIQRTEQRDSAMYRCASSLDSNYGYTFGSGTRLTVV.